A single sample is the source of the 20 T cell receptor beta chains below, sequenced in a study of blood T cell repertoires in COVID-19. TCRdb keeps only in-frame clones here, not all; method: immunoSEQ multiplex PCR. Of around 350,000 clones listed, about 87% are singletons. The specimen was peripheral blood. The receptors were gathered from a human donor in a cohort sampled during active COVID-19.

This sequence joins TRBV29-1 and TRBJ2-1; D is possibly TRBD2 (5 bases). Germline V gene data show CDR1 as SQVTM and CDR2 as ANQGSEA. The CDR3 runs 12 residues. Trimming left V 6 bases short and J 8 bases short, with 14 bases between. CDR3 DNA sequence: TGCAGCGTCGACCTCAACGGGGATGAGCAGTTCTTC. The encoded protein is CSVDLNGDEQFF.

The chain uses TRBV7-3 and TRBJ2-3, with D uncertain. Germline V lookup: CDR1 SGHTA, CDR2 FQGTGA. The V end lost 0 bases, the J end lost 7 bases, and 11 bases lay between the germline ends. CDR3 length equals 14 residues. The CDR3 coding sequence is TGTGCCAGCAGCTTAACGTTAGCCTGGAATACGCAGTATTTT. Its protein is CASSLTLAWNTQYF.

This clone was detected once. This sequence joins TRBV5-6 and TRBJ1-1; tentative D call: TRBD1 (5 bases). The CDR3 runs to 15 residues. Per the germline V gene, CDR1 is SGHDT and CDR2 is YYEEEE. V was pared by 0 bases and J by 1 base, with 10 bases between. CDR3 sequence: CASSLVGGGNTEAFF. For the CDR3, the DNA is TGTGCCAGCAGCTTGGTTGGGGGAGGGAACACTGAAGCTTTCTTT.

V gene TRBV7-2 combines with J gene TRBJ2-1, with 8 nucleotides matching TRBD1. The germline V gene encodes CDR1 SGHTA and CDR2 FQGNSA. This CDR3 is built from 19 residues. With V trimmed by 8 bases and J by 5 bases, 23 bases remained unmatched. The chain's CDR3 is CASALGPPDRERSDNEQFF. Here the CDR3 DNA reads TGTGCCAGCGCTTTAGGACCTCCGGACAGGGAACGTTCGGACAATGAGCAGTTCTTC. Complete variable domain (other parts from reference TRBV7-2 and TRBJ2-1): GAGVSQSPSNKVTEKGKDVELRCDPISGHTALYWYRQSLGQGLEFLIYFQGNSAPDKSGLPSDRFSAERTGGSVSTLTIQRTQQEDSAVYLCASALGPPDRERSDNEQFFGPGTRLTVL.

The V call is TRBV30, the J call TRBJ1-2; no reliable D call. The V end was cut by 2 bases, the J end by 2 bases, with 9 bases between. The CDR3 consists of 13 residues. Germline-derived CDR1 and CDR2 are GTSNPN and SVGIG (reference sequence). CDR3 DNA: TGTGCCTGGAGTCCCGACACAAACTATGGCTACACCTTC. Protein: CAWSPDTNYGYTF.

This clone was seen once. The chain has TRBV18 and TRBJ2-4; TRBD2 aligns across 8 bases. Germline-derived CDR1 and CDR2 are KGHSH and LQKENI. The CDR3 has 15 residues. After removal of 3 bases from V and 7 bases from J, the junction contained 8 bases not matched to a gene. As DNA, the CDR3 is TGTGCCAGCTCACCCCGCAGCGGGGGACCTAACATTCAGTACTTC. This encodes CASSPRSGGPNIQYF.

This rearrangement joins TRBV2 to TRBJ2-2; D gene ambiguous. Deletions cut 8 bases from V and 2 bases from J, with 15 bases between. Per germline, CDR1 SNHLY and CDR2 FYNNEI. This CDR3 is built from 15 residues. The CDR3 DNA reads as TGTGCCAGCCGTATGGAGCAGACTAACACCGGGGAGCTGTTTTTT. Translating gives CASRMEQTNTGELFF.

The chain couples TRBV3-1 (or the pseudogene TRBV3-2) to TRBJ2-3; TRBD2 agrees at 8 bases. V dropped 1 base and J dropped 3; count of bases not matched to a gene: 6. CDR1 and CDR2 from the germline V gene are LGHDT and YNNKEL (reference sequence). The CDR3 is made up of 16 amino acids. Here the CDR3 DNA reads TGTGCCAGCAGCCAAGTCCCGGGGGGGGCTACAGATACGCAGTATTTT. This codes for CASSQVPGGATDTQYF.

This chain joins TRBV5-1 and TRBJ2-3; 8 nucleotides agree with TRBD2. The CDR3 extends over 15 amino acids. V shed 3 bases and J 5 bases; nucleotides not matched to a gene: 8. From germline, CDR1 is SGHRS and CDR2 YFSETQ. The CDR3 is CASSSIGGAGDTQYF. The CDR3, as DNA: TGCGCCAGCAGCTCAATCGGGGGGGCCGGAGATACGCAGTATTTT.

The J gene is TRBJ2-1, the V gene TRBV19, with D tentatively TRBD2 (6 bases). The V end was cut by 3 bases, the J end by 9 bases, with 12 bases between. CDR1 is LNHDA, CDR2 SQIVND, per germline (reference sequence). The CDR3 consists of 13 residues. This CDR3 is CASSMDLGGEQFF. In nucleotides, the CDR3 is TGTGCCAGTAGTATGGACCTGGGGGGTGAGCAGTTCTTC. The full variable domain, in which reference TRBV19 and TRBJ2-1 provide the parts outside the CDR3, is DGGITQSPKYLFRKEGQNVTLSCEQNLNHDAMYWYRQDPGQGLRLIYYSQIVNDFQKGDIAEGYSVSREKKESFPLTVTSAQKNPTAFYLCASSMDLGGEQFFGPGTRLTVL.

The table lists this clone with a few counts. The chain is built from TRBV9 and TRBJ2-1; a weak D match, TRBD1 (5 bases). The V and J ends lost 4 bases and 8 bases respectively, with 16 bases between them. The CDR3 spans 14 residues. Germline CDR1 reads SGDLS; CDR2 reads YYNGEE. CDR3 nucleotide sequence: TGTGCCAGCAGCCCCCTTGGGGCAGGGCATGAGCAGTTCTTC. Its translation: CASSPLGAGHEQFF.

The chain carries TRBV24-1 and TRBJ2-3; 12 nucleotides agree with TRBD2. This CDR3 contains 16 residues. CDR1 KGHDR and CDR2 SFDVKD come from the germline V gene. Unmatched junction bases numbered 7, after V lost 4 bases and J lost 6 bases. The CDR3 bases are TGTGCCACCAGTGACATGACTAGCGGGAGTCGGGATACGCAGTATTTT. It codes for CATSDMTSGSRDTQYF.

This clone was counted only a few times. The chain joins TRBV20-1 to TRBJ2-3; TRBD2 agrees at 10 bases. Germline CDR1 and CDR2: DFQATT and SNEGSKA (reference sequence). With 3 bases clipped from V and 2 bases from J, the junction kept 8 bases outside the gene matches. The CDR3 totals 16 residues. The CDR3 DNA follows: TGCAGTGCTAGTCGCCTAGCGGGGGTGAACACAGATACGCAGTATTTT. Translation: CSASRLAGVNTDTQYF.

The rearrangement links TRBV11-2 to TRBJ2-7; 8 bases fit TRBD2. This CDR3 comprises 15 residues. V gave up 4 bases and J gave up 2 bases; unmatched junction bases: 7. Germline V gene lookup returns CDR1 SGHAT and CDR2 FQNNGV. CDR3 sequence: CASSSIAGTTYEQYF. The CDR3 bases are TGTGCCAGCAGCTCCATAGCGGGGACCACCTACGAGCAGTACTTC.

The V gene is TRBV3-1 (or the pseudogene TRBV3-2), the J gene TRBJ2-5; D is undetermined. CDR3 length equals 13 residues. V lost 1 base, J lost 5 bases, and 8 bases lay in between. Germline CDR1 reads LGHDT; CDR2 reads YNNKEL (reference sequence). The CDR3 nucleotides are TGTGCCAGCAGCCAAGGAGTGTGGGAGACCCAGTACTTC. Translated: CASSQGVWETQYF.

The chain carries TRBV5-4 and TRBJ2-5; D is perhaps TRBD2 (8 bases). The CDR3 sequence is 14 residues long. The germline gives CDR1 SGHNT, CDR2 YYREEE (reference sequence). The V and J ends lost 3 bases and 7 bases respectively, with 16 bases between them. This CDR3 reads CASSSGGTEATQYF. DNA of the CDR3: TGTGCCAGCAGCTCGGGAGGGACAGAGGCGACCCAGTACTTC.

The chain recombines TRBV2 with TRBJ2-3; D gene unclear. The length of the CDR3 is 15 residues. In germline, CDR1 is SNHLY, CDR2 FYNNEI. The V gene lost 1 base and the J gene lost 2 bases, with 10 bases spanning the gap. CDR3 DNA sequence: TGTGCCAGCAGTGAAGATCTAGGCACCACAGATACGCAGTATTTT. Its protein is CASSEDLGTTDTQYF.

The chain combines TRBV11-2 with TRBJ1-2; TRBD1 agrees at 9 bases. The germline gives CDR1 SGHAT, CDR2 FQNNGV. This CDR3 has 18 amino acids. V lost 3 bases to trimming and J lost 5 bases; unmatched junction nucleotides: 16. Written as DNA, the CDR3 is TGTGCCAGCAGCTTTTCGCCGGGACAGGGCACGGCACCTTATGGCTACACCTTC. Translated, it gives CASSFSPGQGTAPYGYTF.

This clone was seen a handful of times. The chain links TRBV6-4 to TRBJ2-3; 7 nucleotides match TRBD2. Looked up from germline, CDR1 is MRHNA and CDR2 is SNTAGT. With 4 bases clipped from V and 3 bases from J, the junction kept 10 bases outside the gene matches. This CDR3 spans 16 amino acids. Written as DNA, the CDR3 is TGTGCCAGCAGTGCATCGGGGGGATCGGGTACAGATACGCAGTATTTT. As protein: CASSASGGSGTDTQYF.

The gene calls are TRBV19 and TRBJ2-3; 7 nucleotides match TRBD1. Germline lookup yields CDR1 LNHDA and CDR2 SQIVND (reference sequence). The trim removed 3 bases at V and 8 bases at J, leaving 2 bases unmatched. The CDR3 loop spans 12 amino acids. The CDR3 sequence: CASSIRDSTQYF. The CDR3 DNA follows: TGTGCCAGTAGTATCAGGGACAGTACGCAGTATTTT.